This entry lists 11 T cell receptor beta chains sequenced from one sample in a study of cytomegalovirus exposure and HLA in healthy donors (dated by TCRdb to 2016 to 2017). The method was the immunoSEQ multiplex PCR assay. This immuneACCESS table, as held by TCRdb, lists in-frame sequences with V and J called but not all clones. Of the missing ones, under half trace to an unresolved V gene in checked studies; the others have no known cause. This sample comprises fewer than 60,000 clones, about 92% of them detected only once. Together, the top ten hold approximately 1.7% of the sample. Sample: PBMCs. Receptor source: a woman in her late teens or twenties in good health and CMV-seropositive.

This sequence joins TRBV6-1 and TRBJ2-3; 10 bases map to TRBD2. The CDR3 is 15 amino acids. After removal of 10 bases from V and 0 bases from J, the junction contained 7 bases not matched to a gene. Germline CDR1 and CDR2: MNHNS and SASEGT. CDR3 sequence (DNA): TGTGCCATAACTACTAGCGGGGCGAGCACAGATACGCAGTATTTT. Translated, it gives CAITTSGASTDTQYF.

With respect to this clone: The sample carries other DNA sequences with the same CDR3. The chain combines TRBV27 with TRBJ1-1; D possibly corresponds to TRBD1 (5 bases). The CDR3 has 12 residues. Between the trimmed V and J ends, which lost 5 bases and 5 bases, there was a span of 9 bases. Germline CDR1 and CDR2: MNHEY and SMNVEV (reference sequence). CDR3 sequence (DNA): TGTGCCAGCAGTCCAAAGGGGACTGAAGCTTTCTTT. This encodes CASSPKGTEAFF.

This clone turned up a few times. The chain employs TRBV19 and TRBJ2-3, with D tentatively TRBD1 (6 bases). Germline V gene lookup returns CDR1 LNHDA and CDR2 SQIVND (reference sequence). This CDR3 contains 14 residues. The V and J ends lost 4 bases and 1 base respectively, with 9 bases between them. The CDR3 DNA reads as TGTGCCAGTAGTACCCGACAGGGCACAGATACGCAGTATTTT. Its protein product is CASSTRQGTDTQYF.

The V and J genes are TRBV5-1 and TRBJ2-7, with D perhaps TRBD1 (5 bases). CDR3 size: 13 residues. V lost 0 bases, J lost 3 bases, and 7 bases lay in between. Germline V CDR1 and CDR2: SGHRS, YFSETQ. The CDR3, as DNA: TGCGCCAGCAGCTTGGGGGGCCTCTACGAGCAGTACTTC. This encodes CASSLGGLYEQYF.

This sequence joins TRBV15 and TRBJ2-3, with D perhaps TRBD2 (5 bases). Germline assignment: CDR1 LNHNV and CDR2 YYDKDF (reference sequence). CDR3 length: 18 residues. V gave up 0 bases and J gave up 0 bases, with 16 bases separating them. CDR3 DNA: TGTGCCACCAGCAGAGATGATGGGCGGGTCTACAGCACAGATACGCAGTATTTT. Its protein product is CATSRDDGRVYSTDTQYF.

The J gene is TRBJ2-1, the V gene TRBV11-2, with D uncertain. Germline V gene data show CDR1 as SGHAT and CDR2 as FQNNGV. V was trimmed by 5 bases and J by 9 bases, leaving 11 bases between them. This CDR3 contains 12 residues. The DNA of the CDR3 is TGTGCCAGCAGCCTCCTAGGATTTGAGCAGTTCTTC. The encoded protein is CASSLLGFEQFF.

The chain links TRBV27 to TRBJ2-1; 9 nucleotides line up with TRBD2. CDR3 size: 18 residues. V lost 0 bases to trimming and J lost 4 bases; unmatched junction nucleotides: 10. Germline CDR1 reads MNHEY; CDR2 reads SMNVEV (reference sequence). The CDR3 coding sequence is TGTGCCAGCAGTTTATCGATCGGACTAGCGACATATTACAATGAGCAGTTCTTC. Residues: CASSLSIGLATYYNEQFF.

The J gene is TRBJ1-1, the V gene TRBV5-1; maybe TRBD1 (5 bases). V lost 1 base and J lost 4, with 17 bases in between. This CDR3 is built from 16 residues. CDR1 is SGHRS and CDR2 is YFSETQ in the germline V gene. CDR3 in DNA: TGCGCCAGCAGCTTGAACGTCGGGGAGGGGATCACTGAAGCTTTCTTT. It yields the protein CASSLNVGEGITEAFF.

The J gene is TRBJ2-2, the V gene TRBV10-2, with TRBD2 identical over 14 bases. Germline V gene data show CDR1 as WSHSY and CDR2 as SAAADI. The length of the CDR3 is 19 residues. The junction had 6 bases not matched to a gene; V was cut back by 3 bases and J by 0 bases. CDR3 amino acids: CASSDLGLAGGANTGELFF. As DNA, the CDR3 is TGCGCCAGCAGTGACTTAGGACTAGCGGGGGGAGCGAACACCGGGGAGCTGTTTTTT.

The genes are TRBV29-1 and TRBJ2-3; 9 positions agree with TRBD2. Germline lookup yields CDR1 SQVTM and CDR2 ANQGSEA. The CDR3 totals 20 residues. The V and J ends lost 1 base and 9 bases, in that order; junction bases with no gene match: 26. CDR3 in DNA: TGCAGCGTTGAAGTGGGAAAGGGAAGGGGGGTACTAGCGGGTCCCGGAACGCAGTATTTT. Its protein is CSVEVGKGRGVLAGPGTQYF.

The chain joins TRBV11-2 to TRBJ2-5; possible D gene TRBD2, 6 bases. Trimming stripped 2 bases from V and 2 bases from J, with 6 bases between. Per the germline V gene, CDR1 is SGHAT and CDR2 is FQNNGV. The CDR3 sequence is 13 residues long. CDR3 sequence (DNA): TGTGCCAGCAGCTTACGGGGGCAAGAGACCCAGTACTTC. Protein: CASSLRGQETQYF.